The 6 T cell receptor beta chains below all came from one sample that was sequenced in a study of blood T cell repertoires in COVID-19. Using immunoSEQ multiplex PCR, the repertoire was profiled, and TCRdb retains in-frame clones only, with some absent. The sample lists about 240,000 clones, approximately 82% occurring once. Sequenced: peripheral blood. These receptors originate from a man aged 25 to 40 who had recovered from COVID-19.

This clone was seen just once. V gene TRBV19 combines with J gene TRBJ2-1; D might be TRBD1 (6 bases). Germline loops: CDR1 LNHDA, CDR2 SQIVND (reference sequence). V lost 10 bases to trimming and J lost 6 bases, with 22 bases between them. The length of the CDR3 is 15 residues. The CDR3 is CATNPPAGDINEQFF. The CDR3, as DNA: TGTGCCACCAATCCTCCCGCAGGGGACATCAATGAGCAGTTCTTC.

Worth noting for this clone: This specimen includes other DNA sequences encoding the same CDR3. The rearrangement links TRBV19 to TRBJ1-5; TRBD1 might be the D (5 bases). V was shortened by 2 bases and J by 4 bases, with 9 bases between the two germline ends. Germline V CDR1 and CDR2: LNHDA, SQIVND (reference sequence). The CDR3 is made up of 14 amino acids. CDR3 nucleotide sequence: TGTGCCAGTAGTATATCCGGGGGGAATCAGCCCCAGCATTTT. This gives the protein CASSISGGNQPQHF.

The chain uses TRBV14 and TRBJ2-3; the D gene is possibly TRBD2 (7 bases). The germline V and J ends were trimmed by 4 bases and 3 bases, with 17 bases remaining between them. From germline, CDR1 is SGHDN and CDR2 FVKESK. This CDR3 has 16 amino acids. CDR3 in amino acids: CASSPRSGGMTDTQYF. Written as DNA, the CDR3 is TGTGCCAGCAGCCCCCGGTCGGGGGGCATGACAGATACGCAGTATTTT.

The chain combines TRBV19 with TRBJ1-3, with 8 bases aligning to TRBD1. After removal of 5 bases from V and 2 bases from J, the junction contained 5 bases not matched to a gene. The CDR3 is made up of 15 amino acids. CDR1 and CDR2 (germline): LNHDA, SQIVND (reference sequence). The CDR3 loop is CASSPRTGTGNTIYF. The CDR3 DNA is TGTGCCAGTAGTCCCCGGACAGGGACTGGAAACACCATATATTTT.

The rearrangement links TRBV27 to TRBJ2-3, with D possibly TRBD2 on 5 matching bases. Trimming shortened V by 1 base and J by 2 bases, and 10 bases separated the two germline ends. This CDR3 region has 15 residues. Germline-derived CDR1 and CDR2 are MNHEY and SMNVEV (reference sequence). The CDR3 DNA follows: TGTGCCAGCAGTTTATTACTAGGTTTCACAGATACGCAGTATTTT. Amino acids: CASSLLLGFTDTQYF.

V usage is TRBV15 and J usage is TRBJ2-2; D uncertain. This CDR3 spans 12 amino acids. V was clipped by 5 bases and J by 3 bases, with 4 bases between them. CDR1 and CDR2 from the germline V gene are LNHNV and YYDKDF (reference sequence). CDR3 bases: TGTGCCACCAGCCCTCACACCGGGGAGCTGTTTTTT. This codes for CATSPHTGELFF.